The entry below describes one T cell receptor (beta chain). Some clones are missing from TCRdb's copy, which holds only in-frame ones; the method was immunoSEQ multiplex PCR. The sample shows over 200,000 clones, about 80% of them seen only once. V was pared by 5 bases and J by 8 bases, with 6 bases between. CDR1 and CDR2 from the germline V gene are SNHLY and FYNNEI. This CDR3 contains 11 residues. The source of the sample is a study of blood T cell repertoires in COVID-19. The sequencing sample was made of PBMCs or T cells enriched from blood (not recorded which). This chain joins TRBV2 and TRBJ1-4; no reliable D call. This receptor was identified in a man aged 40-49 years who had recovered from COVID-19. CDR3 loop: CASSSAEKLFF. CDR3 nucleotide sequence: TGTGCCAGCAGTTCCGCGGAAAAACTGTTTTTT.